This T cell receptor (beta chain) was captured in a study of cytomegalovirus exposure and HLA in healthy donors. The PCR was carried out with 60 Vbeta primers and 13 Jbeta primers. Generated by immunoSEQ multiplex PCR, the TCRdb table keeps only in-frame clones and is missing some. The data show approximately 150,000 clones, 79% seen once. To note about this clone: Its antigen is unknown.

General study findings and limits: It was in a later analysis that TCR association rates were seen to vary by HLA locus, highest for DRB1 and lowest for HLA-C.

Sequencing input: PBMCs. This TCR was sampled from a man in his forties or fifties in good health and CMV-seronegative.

CDR3 nucleotides: TGTGCCAGCAGCTTAGATCGAGGGGGGGCGGATGAGCAGTACTTC. Protein: CASSLDRGGADEQYF. The J gene is TRBJ2-7, the V gene TRBV11-2; the D gene is possibly TRBD2 (7 bases). The CDR3 extends over 15 amino acids. Germline assignment: CDR1 SGHAT and CDR2 FQNNGV. Trimming pared 0 bases from V and 7 bases from J, leaving 16 bases between.